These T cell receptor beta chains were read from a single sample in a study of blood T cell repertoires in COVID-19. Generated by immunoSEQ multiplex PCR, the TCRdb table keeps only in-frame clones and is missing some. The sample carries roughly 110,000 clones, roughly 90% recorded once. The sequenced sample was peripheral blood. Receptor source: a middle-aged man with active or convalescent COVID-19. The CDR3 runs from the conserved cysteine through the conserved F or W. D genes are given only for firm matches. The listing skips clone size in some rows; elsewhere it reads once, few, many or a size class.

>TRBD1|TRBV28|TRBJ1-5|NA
CASIWDRFNQPQHF
TGTGCCAGCATCTGGGACAGGTTCAATCAGCCCCAGCATTTT
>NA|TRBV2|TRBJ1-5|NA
CASSGAGYQPQHF
TGTGCCAGCAGTGGGGCAGGCTATCAGCCCCAGCATTTT
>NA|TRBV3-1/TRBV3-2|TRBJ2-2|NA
CASSQASGELFF
TGTGCCAGCAGCCAAGCCAGTGGGGAGCTGTTTTTT
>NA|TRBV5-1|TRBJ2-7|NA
CASSLLTSGLSYEQYF
TGCGCCAGCAGCTTGCTAACGAGCGGACTCTCCTACGAGCAGTACTTC
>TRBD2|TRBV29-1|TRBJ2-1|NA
CSVVVSGRAGNEQFF
TGCAGCGTTGTGGTCTCCGGGAGGGCGGGAAATGAGCAGTTCTTC
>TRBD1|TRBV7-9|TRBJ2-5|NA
CASSLLWDRQETQYF
TGTGCCAGCAGCCTCCTTTGGGACAGACAAGAGACCCAGTACTTC
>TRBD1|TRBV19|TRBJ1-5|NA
CASLDRGSHSNQPQHF
TGTGCCAGCCTGGACAGGGGCAGTCATAGCAATCAGCCCCAGCATTTT
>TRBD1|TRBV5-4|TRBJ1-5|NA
CASSVGQSSNQPQHF
TGTGCCAGCAGCGTGGGACAGTCTAGCAATCAGCCCCAGCATTTT
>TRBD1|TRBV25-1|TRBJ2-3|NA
CASSKQTGGPYTQYF
TGTGCCAGCAGTAAGCAGACAGGGGGCCCTTATACGCAGTATTTT
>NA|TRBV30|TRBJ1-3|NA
CAWSVNPGNTIYF
TGTGCCTGGAGTGTTAATCCTGGAAACACCATATATTTT
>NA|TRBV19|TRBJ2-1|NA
CASSRQVAGGSYNEQFF
TGTGCCAGTAGCCGACAGGTAGCGGGTGGCTCCTACAATGAGCAGTTCTTC
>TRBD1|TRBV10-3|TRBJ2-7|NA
CAISGARGSVGEQYF
TGTGCCATCAGTGGTGCCAGGGGGTCCGTTGGGGAGCAGTACTTC
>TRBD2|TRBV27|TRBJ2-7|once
CASRPGTRSYEQYF
TGTGCCAGCCGGCCCGGGACTAGAAGCTACGAGCAGTACTTC
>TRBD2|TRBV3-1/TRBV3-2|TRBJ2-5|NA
CASSQDSGVKTQYF
TGTGCCAGCAGCCAAGATAGCGGGGTAAAGACCCAGTACTTC
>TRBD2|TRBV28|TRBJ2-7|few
CATLLAGGPYEQYF
TGTGCCACTTTACTAGCGGGAGGGCCCTACGAGCAGTACTTC
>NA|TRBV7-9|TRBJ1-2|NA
CASSSWDTRENGYTF
TGTGCCAGCAGCTCCTGGGACACCCGAGAGAATGGCTACACCTTC
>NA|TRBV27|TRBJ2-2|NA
CASKSRGSGNTGELFF
TGTGCCAGTAAATCAAGGGGTAGCGGAAACACCGGGGAGCTGTTTTTT
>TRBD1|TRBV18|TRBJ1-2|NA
CASSPPTGTGGPGGYTF
TGTGCCAGCTCACCACCGACCGGGACAGGGGGACCGGGTGGCTACACCTTC
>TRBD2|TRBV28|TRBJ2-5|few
CASSPSFRASGSGTQYF
TGTGCCAGCAGCCCCTCTTTTAGGGCTAGCGGGAGTGGGACCCAGTACTTC
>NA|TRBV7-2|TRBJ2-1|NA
CASSPSYNEQFF
TGTGCCAGCAGCCCTTCCTACAATGAGCAGTTCTTC
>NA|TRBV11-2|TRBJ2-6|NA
CASSFGQGIPFSGANVLTF
TGTGCCAGCAGCTTCGGGCAGGGTATTCCTTTCTCTGGGGCCAACGTCCTGACTTTC
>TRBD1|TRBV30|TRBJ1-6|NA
CASHTGGSNSPLHF
TGTGCCTCCCACACAGGGGGCAGTAATTCACCCCTCCACTTT
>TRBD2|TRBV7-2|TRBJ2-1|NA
CASSLAALAGDEQFF
TGTGCCAGCAGCTTAGCTGCGCTAGCGGGGGATGAGCAGTTCTTC
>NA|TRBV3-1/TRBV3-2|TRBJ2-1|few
CASSPPGYNEQFF
TGTGCCAGCAGCCCTCCGGGCTACAATGAGCAGTTCTTC
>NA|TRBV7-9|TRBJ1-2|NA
CASSLGQETNYGYTF
TGTGCCAGCAGCTTAGGGCAGGAAACTAACTATGGCTACACCTTC
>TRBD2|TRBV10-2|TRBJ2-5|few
CASSSGRVRGETQYF
TGCGCCAGCAGTAGCGGGAGGGTAAGAGGAGAGACCCAGTACTTC
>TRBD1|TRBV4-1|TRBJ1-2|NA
CASSQDPQGLYYGYTF
TGCGCCAGCAGCCAAGATCCACAGGGGCTATACTATGGCTACACCTTC
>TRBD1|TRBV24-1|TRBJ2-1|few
CATGTGSLYNEQFF
TGTGCCACCGGGACAGGGTCCCTATACAATGAGCAGTTCTTC
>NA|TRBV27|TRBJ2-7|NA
CASSLSTGLLTYEQYF
TGTGCCAGCAGTTTATCGACGGGACTCCTGACCTACGAGCAGTACTTC
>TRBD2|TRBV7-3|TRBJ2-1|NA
CASSSGLGPDEQFF
TGTGCCAGCAGCTCGGGACTAGGGCCGGATGAGCAGTTCTTC
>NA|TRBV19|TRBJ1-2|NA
CASSILITDGYTF
TGTGCCAGTAGTATCCTCATCACTGATGGCTACACCTTC
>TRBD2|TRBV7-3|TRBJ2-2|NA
CASSIAGAITGELFF
TGTGCCAGCAGCATAGCGGGAGCTATAACCGGGGAGCTGTTTTTT
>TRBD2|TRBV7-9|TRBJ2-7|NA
CASRASGSSYEQYF
TGTGCCAGCAGAGCTAGCGGAAGCTCCTACGAGCAGTACTTC
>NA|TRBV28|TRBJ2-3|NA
CASSSLAFITDTQYF
TGTGCCAGCAGTTCCCTAGCATTCATAACAGATACGCAGTATTTT
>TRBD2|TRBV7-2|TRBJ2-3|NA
CASSSQAGGGTDTQYF
TGTGCCAGCAGCTCACAAGCGGGAGGGGGGACAGATACGCAGTATTTT
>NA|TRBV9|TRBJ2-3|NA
CASTLSGIGTDTQYF
TGTGCCAGCACCCTGTCAGGGATAGGCACAGATACGCAGTATTTT
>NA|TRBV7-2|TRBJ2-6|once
CASSPLPGGANVLTF
TGTGCCAGCAGCCCCCTGCCCGGGGGGGCCAACGTCCTGACTTTC
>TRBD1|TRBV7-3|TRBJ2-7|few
CASSTGVSYEQYF
TGTGCCAGCAGCACAGGGGTATCCTACGAGCAGTACTTC
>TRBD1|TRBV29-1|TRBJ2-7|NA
CSVEVGDRVSYEQYF
TGCAGCGTTGAAGTAGGGGACAGGGTCTCCTACGAGCAGTACTTC
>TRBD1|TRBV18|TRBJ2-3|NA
CASSQDRGKDTGSTDTQYF
TGTGCCAGCTCACAAGACAGGGGAAAAGACACGGGTAGCACAGATACGCAGTATTTT
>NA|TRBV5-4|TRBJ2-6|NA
CASSSLGVRGANVLTF
TGTGCCAGCAGCTCCCTCGGAGTCCGAGGGGCCAACGTCCTGACTTTC
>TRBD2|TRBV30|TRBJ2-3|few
CAWSGGGRTTDTQYF
TGTGCCTGGAGTGGGGGCGGGAGGACCACAGATACGCAGTATTTT
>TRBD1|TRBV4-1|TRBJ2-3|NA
CASSPSRTGTTQYF
TGCGCCAGCAGCCCAAGCCGGACAGGGACTACGCAGTATTTT
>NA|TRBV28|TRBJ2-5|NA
CASIGQPYQETQYF
TGTGCCAGCATAGGACAGCCGTACCAAGAGACCCAGTACTTC
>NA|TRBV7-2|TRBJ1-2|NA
CASSPTHGGGYTF
TGTGCCAGCAGCCCAACCCACGGTGGTGGCTACACCTTC
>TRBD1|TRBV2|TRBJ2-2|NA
CASKDRATGELFF
TGTGCCAGTAAGGACAGGGCGACCGGGGAGCTGTTTTTT
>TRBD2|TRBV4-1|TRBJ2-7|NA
CASSLGGERFSYEQYF
TGCGCCAGCAGCCTCGGGGGGGAGAGGTTCTCCTACGAGCAGTACTTC
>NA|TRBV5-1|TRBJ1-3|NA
CASSLDGGSGNTIYF
TGCGCCAGCAGCTTGGACGGAGGCTCTGGAAACACCATATATTTT
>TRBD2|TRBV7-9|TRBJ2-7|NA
CASSSPTSGSSYEQYF
TGTGCCAGCAGCTCCCCGACTAGCGGGAGCTCCTACGAGCAGTACTTC
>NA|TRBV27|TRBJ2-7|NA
CASSLSNGLYEQYF
TGTGCCAGCAGTTTATCGAATGGGCTCTACGAGCAGTACTTC